This T cell receptor beta chain was recovered during a study of CD8+CD57+ T cells in acquired aplastic anemia. Study observations and caveats: Patients and controls were found to share 25 to 30 CD8+ CDR3 sequences.

Germline V CDR1 and CDR2: SQVTM, ANQGSEA. CDR3 length equals 12 residues. With 4 bases clipped from V and 11 bases from J, the junction kept 7 bases outside the gene matches. On this clonotype: What it recognizes is unknown.

Genomic DNA served as template for TCR beta VDJ and CDR3 profiling. TCRdb passed the reads through MiXCR, listing each CDR3 protein once. This table holds around 500,000 distinct CDR3 sequences, roughly 34% found once. CD8+CD57+ cell expansion, shown by flow cytometry, had occurred in the patients selected for sequencing. Every one of the patients had aplastic anemia (severe, acquired). Patients were untreated when blood was sampled. This TCR was recovered from a human donor with aplastic anemia. This rearrangement joins TRBV29-1 to TRBJ2-1; 8 nucleotides match TRBD2. The sample taken for sequencing was sorted CD4+, CD8+, or CD8+CD57+ T cells (not recorded which) from PBMCs. This CDR3 reads CSVVGLDVQQFF. The CDR3 DNA reads TGCAGCGTTGTGGGACTAGATGTGCAGCAGTTCTTC.